This TCR beta chain was captured by sequencing in a study of shared clonotypes between healthy human individuals. Overall study context: A donor's plate count was three for CD4 naive and three for CD4 memory; CD8 naive had two and CD8 memory one.

In the study's own analysis: Junction-only immunoSEQ data arrived without quality scores, meaning filtering differed. The assay was immunoSEQ multiplex PCR, and TCRdb's table has in-frame clones only and misses some. V and J calls and clone size are given by that table; D and trimming were obtained from the DNA. The data show 2 million to 2.5 million clones, 80% to 95% seen once. Recent acute infections and vaccinations were absent in the healthy HIV-negative adult donors. This clone has just a few counts. The sample has other DNA sequences that encode this CDR3 too. This CDR3 has 14 amino acids. From germline, CDR1 is SGHRS and CDR2 YFSETQ. The V and J ends lost 0 bases and 3 bases, in that order; junction bases with no gene match: 2.

The TCR comes from a man between 18 and 35 years old in good health. Some clones in this sample may be carry-over from other donors' samples. V gene TRBV5-1 combines with J gene TRBJ1-1, with 7 bases aligning to TRBD1. Sequenced material: naive CD4+ T cells from PBMCs. The subset denotes: CD45RA+ positively selected. The CDR3 DNA sequence: TGCGCCAGCAGCTTGGTCAGGGGGGACACTGAAGCTTTCTTT. Encoded protein: CASSLVRGDTEAFF.